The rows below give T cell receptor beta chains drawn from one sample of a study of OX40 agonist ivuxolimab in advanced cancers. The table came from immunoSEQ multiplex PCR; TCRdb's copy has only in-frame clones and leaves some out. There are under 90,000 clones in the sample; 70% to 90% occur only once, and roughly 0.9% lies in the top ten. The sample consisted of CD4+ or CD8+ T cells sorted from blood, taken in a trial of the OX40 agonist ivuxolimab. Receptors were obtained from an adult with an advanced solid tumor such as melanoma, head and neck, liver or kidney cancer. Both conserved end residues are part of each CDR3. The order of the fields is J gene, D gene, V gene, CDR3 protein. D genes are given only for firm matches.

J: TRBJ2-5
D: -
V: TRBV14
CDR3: CASSQGRWAGQETQYF

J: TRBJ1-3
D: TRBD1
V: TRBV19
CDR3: CASTPGRQGSSRGNTIYF

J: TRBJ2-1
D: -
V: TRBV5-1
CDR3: CASSLEQGEQFF

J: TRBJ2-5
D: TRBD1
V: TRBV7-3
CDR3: CASSPGQGGWETQYF

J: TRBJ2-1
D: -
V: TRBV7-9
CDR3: CASSLDVGLYNEQFF

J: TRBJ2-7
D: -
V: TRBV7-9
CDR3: CASSRQVSYEQYF

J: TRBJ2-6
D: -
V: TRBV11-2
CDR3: CASSLDHRYHSGANVLTF

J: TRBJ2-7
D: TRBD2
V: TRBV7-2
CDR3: CASSPTSGSYEQYF

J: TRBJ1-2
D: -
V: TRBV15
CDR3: CATSSGAGIGYTF

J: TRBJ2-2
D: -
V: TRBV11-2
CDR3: CASSLAVNTGELFF

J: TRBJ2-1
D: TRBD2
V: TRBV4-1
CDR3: CASSQEVGLAGGEMRQFF

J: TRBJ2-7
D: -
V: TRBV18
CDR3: CASSPLTNAYEQYF

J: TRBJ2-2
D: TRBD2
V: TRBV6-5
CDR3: CASSLAGGPGTGELFF

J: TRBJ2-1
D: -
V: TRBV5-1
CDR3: CASSLNENNEQFF

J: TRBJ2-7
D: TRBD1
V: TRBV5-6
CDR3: CASSLSFGTGGGEQYF

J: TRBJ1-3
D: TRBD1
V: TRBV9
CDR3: CASSPRTGSGNTIYF

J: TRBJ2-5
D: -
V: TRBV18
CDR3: CASSLSTGFKETQYF

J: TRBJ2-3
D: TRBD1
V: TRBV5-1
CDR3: CASSSETRGHGTDTQYF

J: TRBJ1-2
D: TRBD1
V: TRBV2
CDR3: CASILQGGNYGYTF

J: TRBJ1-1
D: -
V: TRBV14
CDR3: CASSQTDGQPLMNTEAFF

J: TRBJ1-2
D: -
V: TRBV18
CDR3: CASSPLDTIDGSSYGYTF

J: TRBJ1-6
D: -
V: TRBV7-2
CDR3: CASSLAGAGIESPLHF

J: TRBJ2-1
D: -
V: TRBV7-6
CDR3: CASAAYSMDYNEQFF

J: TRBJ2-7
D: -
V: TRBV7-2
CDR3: CASSAGQPPNEQYF

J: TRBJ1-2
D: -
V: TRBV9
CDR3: CASSVGQSDGYTF

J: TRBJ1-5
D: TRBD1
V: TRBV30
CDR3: CAWSPNRDRYYSNQPQHF

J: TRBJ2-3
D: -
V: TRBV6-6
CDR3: CATGGGTDTQYF

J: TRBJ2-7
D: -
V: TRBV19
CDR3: CASSTSGQYEQYF

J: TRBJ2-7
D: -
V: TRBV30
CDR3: CAWSLHSVGGSYEQYF

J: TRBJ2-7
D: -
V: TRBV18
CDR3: CASSPGSNREQYF

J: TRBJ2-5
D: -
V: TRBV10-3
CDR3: CAISGGETQYF

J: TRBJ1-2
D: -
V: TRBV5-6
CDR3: CASSPRGVNYGYTF

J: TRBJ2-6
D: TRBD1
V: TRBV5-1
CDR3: CASSLGQGTTGANVLTF

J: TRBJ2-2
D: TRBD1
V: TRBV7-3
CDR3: CASSRRTGNAGELFF

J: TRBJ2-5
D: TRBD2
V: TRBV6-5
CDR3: CASSLGTSLETQYF

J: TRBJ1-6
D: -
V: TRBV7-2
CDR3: CASSLRQGPINNSPLHF

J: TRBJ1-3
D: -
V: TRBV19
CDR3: CASSKLLFSGNTIYF

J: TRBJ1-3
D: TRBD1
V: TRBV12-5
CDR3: CASGLETGVRNTIYF

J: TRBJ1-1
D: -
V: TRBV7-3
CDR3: CASSPTGPNTEAFF

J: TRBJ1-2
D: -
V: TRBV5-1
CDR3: CASSKTGPTYTF

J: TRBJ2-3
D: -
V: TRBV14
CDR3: CASSRGDSSTDTQYF